This entry lists 19 T cell receptor beta chains sequenced from one sample in a study of blood T cell repertoires in COVID-19. The repertoire was sequenced with immunoSEQ multiplex PCR; TCRdb's copy has only in-frame clones and lacks some. The table lists a few hundred thousand clones, roughly 90% of them singletons. Sequencing was done on a sample of peripheral blood. These receptors were taken from a young woman with COVID-19, enrolled during active disease.

V is TRBV4-2 and J is TRBJ1-4; D is undetermined. This CDR3 is built from 15 residues. Germline CDR1 is LGHNA and CDR2 is YNFKEQ. Trimming left V 0 bases short and J 7 bases short, with 12 bases between. DNA of the CDR3: TGTGCCAGCAGCCAAGAGAGAGTAGATAGTGAAAAACTGTTTTTT. This codes for CASSQERVDSEKLFF.

This chain joins TRBV3-1 (or the pseudogene TRBV3-2) and TRBJ1-2; D remains ambiguous. Trimming stripped 1 base from V and 4 bases from J, with 10 bases between. CDR1 and CDR2 (germline): LGHDT, YNNKEL (reference sequence). The CDR3 totals 14 residues. The CDR3 here is CASSQVGSLYGYTF. The CDR3, as DNA: TGTGCCAGCAGCCAAGTGGGGAGTCTCTATGGCTACACCTTC.

The gene calls are TRBV9 and TRBJ2-1, with 11 bases fitting TRBD1. This CDR3 comprises 16 residues. The V and J ends lost 3 bases and 8 bases, in that order; junction bases with no gene match: 10. The germline V gene has CDR1 SGDLS and CDR2 YYNGEE. DNA for the CDR3: TGTGCCAGCAGCGGACCCGGGACAGGGGGGAGTCATGAGCAGTTCTTC. This gives the protein CASSGPGTGGSHEQFF.

The chain joins TRBV6-1 to TRBJ2-1; the match to TRBD2 covers 7 bases. V gave up 1 base and J gave up 2 bases; unmatched junction bases: 2. The CDR3 is 15 amino acids. The germline CDR1 and CDR2 sequences are MNHNS and SASEGT. DNA for the CDR3: TGTGCCAGCAGTGAAGAACGGGAGGCCTACAATGAGCAGTTCTTC. It codes for CASSEEREAYNEQFF.

This rearrangement joins TRBV28 to TRBJ2-7; D perhaps matches TRBD1 (5 bases). CDR1 and CDR2 (germline): MDHEN, SYDVKM. Trimming removed 5 bases from V and 0 bases from J, with 8 bases in between. CDR3 length: 13 amino acids. The CDR3 loop is CASSRGNSYEQYF. The CDR3 nucleotides read TGTGCCAGCAGTAGGGGCAACTCCTACGAGCAGTACTTC.

The chain carries TRBV29-1 and TRBJ1-1; tentative D call: TRBD1 (6 bases). Germline loops: CDR1 SQVTM, CDR2 ANQGSEA. The V end was cut by 5 bases, the J end by 4 bases, with 14 bases between. The CDR3 is made up of 13 amino acids. CDR3 region: CSVYTPGATEAFF. The CDR3 DNA reads as TGCAGCGTTTACACCCCAGGGGCCACTGAAGCTTTCTTT.

This chain joins TRBV19 and TRBJ1-4; 10 nucleotides align to TRBD1. Looked up from germline, CDR1 is LNHDA and CDR2 is SQIVND (reference sequence). V dropped 7 bases and J dropped 7; count of bases not matched to a gene: 6. The CDR3 spans 14 residues. The DNA for the CDR3 is TGTGCCAGTACGAGGACAGGGGGTTTTGAAAAACTGTTTTTT. Translating gives CASTRTGGFEKLFF.

The chain recombines TRBV10-3 with TRBJ2-1, with D possibly TRBD2 on 7 matching bases. The CDR3 runs to 16 residues. V was cut by 2 bases and J by 5 bases, with 16 bases left in between. CDR1 and CDR2 (germline): ENHRY, SYGVKD. CDR3 sequence reads: CAISERGGGPDNEQFF. The CDR3 DNA is TGTGCCATCAGTGAGCGAGGGGGAGGGCCTGACAATGAGCAGTTCTTC.

This clone was counted once. J is TRBJ1-1 and V is TRBV7-3; 9 bases fit TRBD1. The V segment lost 5 bases and the J segment 8 bases; nucleotides outside the gene matches: 9. Per germline, CDR1 SGHTA and CDR2 FQGTGA. CDR3 length equals 14 residues. The CDR3 loop reads CASSPGDREREAFF. DNA of the CDR3: TGTGCCAGCAGCCCAGGGGACAGGGAGCGGGAAGCTTTCTTT.

The chain couples TRBV29-1 to TRBJ2-5, with 10 bases lining up with TRBD1. V trimming: 1 base; J trimming: 4 bases; junction bases outside the gene matches: 9. The CDR3 runs to 16 residues. CDR1 and CDR2 from the germline V gene are SQVTM and ANQGSEA. As DNA, the CDR3 is TGCAGCGTTGAAGCGGCGGGACAGGGGAGGAGAGAGACCCAGTACTTC. It encodes CSVEAAGQGRRETQYF. Complete variable domain (other parts from reference TRBV29-1 and TRBJ2-5): SAVISQKPSRDICQRGTSLTIQCQVDSQVTMMFWYRQQPGQSLTLIATANQGSEATYESGFVIDKFPISRPNLTFSTLTVSNMSPEDSSIYLCSVEAAGQGRRETQYFGPGTRLLVL.

The gene calls are TRBV15 and TRBJ2-3, with D unclear. V lost 0 bases, J lost 0 bases, and 13 bases lay in between. Germline CDR1 reads LNHNV; CDR2 reads YYDKDF (reference sequence). CDR3 size: 17 residues. The CDR3 DNA is TGTGCCACCAGCAGAGATTGGGCTACATCTAGCACAGATACGCAGTATTTT. Its protein is CATSRDWATSSTDTQYF.

This sequence joins TRBV11-2 and TRBJ2-7, with 10 positions matching TRBD2. The CDR3 loop spans 16 amino acids. Germline CDR1 is SGHAT and CDR2 is FQNNGV. Trimming at V came to 5 bases and at J to 3 bases, leaving 10 bases not matched to a gene. CDR3 bases: TGTGCCAGCAGCCCGTCGACCGGGACTAGCGTCTACGAGCAGTACTTC. This encodes CASSPSTGTSVYEQYF.

On this clone: Within the sample, other DNA sequences also encode this same CDR3. The chain joins TRBV5-1 to TRBJ1-1, with 8 bases aligning to TRBD1. The CDR3 is 14 amino acids. Germline V gene sequence: CDR1 SGHRS, CDR2 YFSETQ. The J segment lost 2 bases and the V segment lost 4 bases, leaving 4 bases of the junction unmatched. For the CDR3, the DNA is TGCGCCAGCAGCCGCGGACAGGGCAACACTGAAGCTTTCTTT. Its protein is CASSRGQGNTEAFF.

This CDR3 reads CASSLEGLAEETQYF. The CDR3, as DNA: TGTGCCAGCAGCTTGGAGGGACTAGCGGAAGAGACCCAGTACTTC. The chain has TRBV5-5 and TRBJ2-5; TRBD2 matches at 11 bases. From germline, CDR1 is SGHKS and CDR2 YYEKEE (reference sequence). This CDR3 contains 15 residues. The J segment lost 3 bases and the V segment lost 0 bases, leaving 1 base of the junction unmatched. The full variable domain, in which reference TRBV5-5 and TRBJ2-5 provide the parts outside the CDR3, is DAGVTQSPTHLIKTRGQQVTLRCSPISGHKSVSWYQQVLGQGPQFIFQYYEKEERGRGNFPDRFSARQFPNYSSELNVNALLLGDSALYLCASSLEGLAEETQYFGPGTRLLVL.

The chain is built from TRBV5-1 and TRBJ1-2; TRBD1 agrees at 8 bases. Germline V lookup: CDR1 SGHRS, CDR2 YFSETQ. The V and J ends lost 4 bases and 4 bases, in that order; junction bases with no gene match: 6. CDR3 length equals 14 residues. The CDR3 DNA sequence: TGCGCCAGCAGCGGCAGGACAGGGCGCTATGGCTACACCTTC. Amino acid sequence: CASSGRTGRYGYTF. The variable domain in full, completed from reference TRBV5-1 and TRBJ1-2, reads KAGVTQTPRYLIKTRGQQVTLSCSPISGHRSVSWYQQTPGQGLQFLFEYFSETQRNKGNFPGRFSGRQFSNSRSEMNVSTLELGDSALYLCASSGRTGRYGYTFGSGTRLTVV.

The chain joins TRBV27 to TRBJ2-5; D not certain. V dropped 6 bases and J dropped 5 bases, with 22 bases sitting between them. This CDR3 contains 16 residues. CDR1 and CDR2 from the germline V gene are MNHEY and SMNVEV (reference sequence). This CDR3 reads CASRKGDFTDKETQYF. The CDR3 DNA reads TGTGCCAGCAGAAAAGGCGACTTTACGGATAAGGAGACCCAGTACTTC.

This chain links TRBV5-6 with TRBJ2-1; D is possibly TRBD2 (5 bases). Germline CDR1 and CDR2: SGHDT and YYEEEE. This CDR3 region has 14 residues. V was shortened by 5 bases and J by 7 bases, with 16 bases between the two germline ends. For the CDR3, the DNA is TGTGCCAGCAGAGTACTAGAGGCCAGGAATGAGCAGTTCTTC. It encodes CASRVLEARNEQFF.

The chain has TRBV28 and TRBJ1-5; a weak D match, TRBD1 (5 bases). This CDR3 region has 13 residues. V was shortened by 3 bases and J by 7 bases, with 10 bases between the two germline ends. Germline CDR1 MDHEN, CDR2 SYDVKM. The CDR3 nucleotides read TGTGCCAGCAGTTTCATTCGGGGGCAGCCCCAGCATTTT. Translating gives CASSFIRGQPQHF. The whole variable domain, remainder taken from reference TRBV28 and TRBJ1-5, is DVKVTQSSRYLVKRTGEKVFLECVQDMDHENMFWYRQDPGLGLRLIYFSYDVKMKEKGDIPEGYSVSREKKERFSLILESASTNQTSMYLCASSFIRGQPQHFGDGTRLSIL.

This clone has just one count. The rearrangement links TRBV6-5 to TRBJ2-7, with 14 bases aligning to TRBD2. V shed 6 bases, J shed 3 bases, and the junction held 4 bases outside the gene matches. Germline V gene lookup returns CDR1 MNHEY and CDR2 SVGAGI. The CDR3 extends over 15 amino acids. The CDR3 reads CASSEGLAGVYEQYF. The DNA for the CDR3 is TGTGCCAGCAGCGAGGGACTAGCGGGAGTCTACGAGCAGTACTTC.